This T cell receptor (beta chain) was sequenced during a study of blood T cell repertoires in COVID-19. Study summary: Sites in the United States, Italy and Spain provided acute and convalescent COVID-19 samples. T cells, B-cell-depleted T cells, or PBMCs provided the cDNA or gDNA that served as material.

The table came from immunoSEQ multiplex PCR; TCRdb's copy has only in-frame clones and leaves some out. Of about 140,000 clones in the sample, 84% were seen once. This sequence was found in a human donor in a cohort sampled during active COVID-19. The sample comprised peripheral blood.

The DNA of the CDR3 is TGCGCCAGCAGCCAAGGACAGTCCGCCTACGAGCAGTACTTC. Translated: CASSQGQSAYEQYF. V usage is TRBV4-1 and J usage is TRBJ2-7; D perhaps matches TRBD1 (5 bases). Germline V CDR1 and CDR2: MGHRA, YSYEKL. V was pared by 1 base and J by 2 bases, with 9 bases between. The CDR3 extends over 14 amino acids.